This T cell receptor beta chain was found in a study of blood T cell repertoires in COVID-19. Study context: Samples of COVID-19 (acute and convalescent) were obtained from the United States, Italy and Spain. In each case, the material was cDNA or gDNA derived from T cells, B-cell-depleted T cells, or PBMCs.

Generated by immunoSEQ multiplex PCR, the TCRdb table keeps only in-frame clones and is missing some. The sample consists of over 85,000 clones, approximately 80% of them appearing once. The sequencing sample was made of peripheral blood. The TCR originated in a man aged 60 to 75 with active or convalescent COVID-19.

CDR3 protein: CASLSMEGRNYGYTF. The CDR3 DNA reads TGTGCCAGCCTCTCTATGGAGGGGCGGAACTATGGCTACACCTTC. The chain recombines TRBV6-6 with TRBJ1-2; tentative D call: TRBD1 (5 bases). Germline-derived CDR1 and CDR2 are MNHNY and SVGAGI (reference sequence). The CDR3 sequence is 15 residues long. With 8 bases removed from V and 2 bases from J, the gap between germline ends came to 18 bases.